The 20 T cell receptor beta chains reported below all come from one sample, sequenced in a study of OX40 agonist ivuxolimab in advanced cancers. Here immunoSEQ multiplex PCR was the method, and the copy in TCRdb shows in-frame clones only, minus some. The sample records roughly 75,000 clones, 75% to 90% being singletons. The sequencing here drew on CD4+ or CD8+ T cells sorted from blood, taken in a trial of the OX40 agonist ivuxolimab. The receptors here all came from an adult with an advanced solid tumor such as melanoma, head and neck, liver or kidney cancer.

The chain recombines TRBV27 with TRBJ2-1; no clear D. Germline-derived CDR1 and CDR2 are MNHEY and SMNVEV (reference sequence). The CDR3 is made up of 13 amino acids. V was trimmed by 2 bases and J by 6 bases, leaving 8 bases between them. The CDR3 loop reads CASSLVSFNEQFF. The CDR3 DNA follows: TGTGCCAGCAGTTTAGTCAGCTTCAATGAGCAGTTCTTC.

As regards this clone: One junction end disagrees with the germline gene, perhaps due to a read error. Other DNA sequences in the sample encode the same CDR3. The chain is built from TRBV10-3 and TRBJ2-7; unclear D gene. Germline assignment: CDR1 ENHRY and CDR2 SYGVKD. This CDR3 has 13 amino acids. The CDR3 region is CAISEPTAYEQYF. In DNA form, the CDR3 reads TGTGCCATCAGTGAGCCTACTGCCTACGAGCAATACTTC.

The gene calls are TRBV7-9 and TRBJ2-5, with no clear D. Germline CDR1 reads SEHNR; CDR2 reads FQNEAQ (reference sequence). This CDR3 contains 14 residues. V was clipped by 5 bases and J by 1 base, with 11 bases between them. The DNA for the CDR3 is TGTGCCAGCAGCCCTCGAGACGGCCAAGAGACCCAGTACTTC. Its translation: CASSPRDGQETQYF.

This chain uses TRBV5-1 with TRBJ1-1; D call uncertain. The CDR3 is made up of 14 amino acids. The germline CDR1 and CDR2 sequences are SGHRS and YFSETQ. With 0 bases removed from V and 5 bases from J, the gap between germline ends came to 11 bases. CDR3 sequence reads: CASSLGPTGTEAFF. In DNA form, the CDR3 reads TGCGCCAGCAGCTTGGGGCCGACGGGGACTGAAGCTTTCTTT.

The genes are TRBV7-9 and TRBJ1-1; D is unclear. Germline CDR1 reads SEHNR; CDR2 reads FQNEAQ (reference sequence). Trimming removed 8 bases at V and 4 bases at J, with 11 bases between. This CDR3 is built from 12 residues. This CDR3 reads CASRTTATEAFF. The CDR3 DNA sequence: TGTGCCAGCCGGACCACCGCCACTGAAGCTTTCTTT.

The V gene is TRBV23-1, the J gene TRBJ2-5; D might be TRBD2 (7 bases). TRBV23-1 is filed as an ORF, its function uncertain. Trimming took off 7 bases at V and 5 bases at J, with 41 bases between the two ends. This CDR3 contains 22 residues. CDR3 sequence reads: CASTAQLPGRGAYYGRWETQYF. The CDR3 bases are TGCGCCAGCACCGCTCAACTCCCGGGACGGGGGGCTTATTACGGGCGTTGGGAGACCCAGTACTTC.

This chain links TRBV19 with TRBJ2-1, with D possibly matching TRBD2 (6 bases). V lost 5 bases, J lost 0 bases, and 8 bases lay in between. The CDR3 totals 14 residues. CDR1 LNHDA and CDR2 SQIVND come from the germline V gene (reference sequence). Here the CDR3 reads CASSWRDSYNEQFF. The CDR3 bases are TGTGCCAGTAGTTGGCGGGACTCCTACAATGAGCAGTTCTTC.

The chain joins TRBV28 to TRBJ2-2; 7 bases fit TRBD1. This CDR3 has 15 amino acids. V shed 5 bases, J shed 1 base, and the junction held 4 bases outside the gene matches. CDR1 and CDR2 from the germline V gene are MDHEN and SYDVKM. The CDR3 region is CASSLRQGNTGELFF. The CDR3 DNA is TGTGCCAGCAGTCTACGACAGGGGAACACCGGGGAGCTGTTTTTT.

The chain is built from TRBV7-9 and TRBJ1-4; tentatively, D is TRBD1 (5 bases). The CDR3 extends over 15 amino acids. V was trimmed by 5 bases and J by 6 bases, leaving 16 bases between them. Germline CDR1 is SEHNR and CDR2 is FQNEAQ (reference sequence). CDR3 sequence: CASSLGPRGDEKLFF. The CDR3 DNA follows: TGTGCCAGCAGCCTGGGACCCCGAGGAGATGAAAAACTGTTTTTT.

The CDR3: CASSPRGVRQETQYF. The CDR3 DNA reads TGTGCCAGCAGCCCCCGTGGCGTACGTCAAGAGACCCAGTACTTC. V gene TRBV28 combines with J gene TRBJ2-5; D remains ambiguous. With 6 bases removed from V and 2 bases from J, the gap between germline ends came to 16 bases. There are 15 residues in the CDR3. Germline V gives CDR1 MDHEN, CDR2 SYDVKM.

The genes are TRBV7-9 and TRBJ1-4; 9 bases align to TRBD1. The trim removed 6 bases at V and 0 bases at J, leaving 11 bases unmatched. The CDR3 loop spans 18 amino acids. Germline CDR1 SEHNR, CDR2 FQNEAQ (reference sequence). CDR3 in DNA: TGTGCCAGCAGTTCATTACCGGGACAGGGCGCAACTAATGAAAAACTGTTTTTT. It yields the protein CASSSLPGQGATNEKLFF.

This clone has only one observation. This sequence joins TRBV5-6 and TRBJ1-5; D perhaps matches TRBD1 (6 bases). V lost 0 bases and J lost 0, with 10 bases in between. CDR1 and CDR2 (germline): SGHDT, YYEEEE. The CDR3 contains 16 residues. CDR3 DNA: TGTGCCAGCAGCTTGGGGACAGTATATAGCAATCAGCCCCAGCATTTT. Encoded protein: CASSLGTVYSNQPQHF.

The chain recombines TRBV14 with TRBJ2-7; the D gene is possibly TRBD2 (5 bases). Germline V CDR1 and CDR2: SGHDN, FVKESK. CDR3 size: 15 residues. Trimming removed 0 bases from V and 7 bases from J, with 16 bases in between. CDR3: CASSQDPGGLGEQYF. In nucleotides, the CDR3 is TGTGCCAGCAGCCAAGATCCGGGCGGGCTGGGAGAGCAGTACTTC.

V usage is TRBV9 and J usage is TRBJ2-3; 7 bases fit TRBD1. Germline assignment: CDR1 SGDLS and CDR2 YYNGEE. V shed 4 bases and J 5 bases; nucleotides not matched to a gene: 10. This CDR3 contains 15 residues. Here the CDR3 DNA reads TGTGCCAGCAGCACCCCAGGGACAGTCATAGATACGCAGTATTTT. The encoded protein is CASSTPGTVIDTQYF.

The CDR3 region has the DNA TGTGCCAGCAAACTTAGCTCCTACAATGAGCAGTTCTTC. Translated: CASKLSSYNEQFF. The chain recombines TRBV27 with TRBJ2-1; D call uncertain. This CDR3 region has 13 residues. Trimming removed 7 bases from V and 0 bases from J, with 7 bases in between. From germline, CDR1 is MNHEY and CDR2 SMNVEV (reference sequence).

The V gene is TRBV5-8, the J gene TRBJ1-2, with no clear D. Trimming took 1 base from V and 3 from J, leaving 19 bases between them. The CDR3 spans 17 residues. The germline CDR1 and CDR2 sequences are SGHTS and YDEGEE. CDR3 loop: CASSLTVRALAHYGYTF. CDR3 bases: TGTGCCAGCAGCTTGACCGTTCGGGCCTTGGCCCACTATGGCTACACCTTC.

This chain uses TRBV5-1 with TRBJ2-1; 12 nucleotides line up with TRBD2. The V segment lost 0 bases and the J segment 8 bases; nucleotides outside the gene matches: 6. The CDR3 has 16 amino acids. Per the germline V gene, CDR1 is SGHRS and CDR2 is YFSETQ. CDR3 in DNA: TGCGCCAGCAGCTTGGCCCTAGCGGGGGGGCCGGATGAGCAGTTCTTC. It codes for CASSLALAGGPDEQFF.

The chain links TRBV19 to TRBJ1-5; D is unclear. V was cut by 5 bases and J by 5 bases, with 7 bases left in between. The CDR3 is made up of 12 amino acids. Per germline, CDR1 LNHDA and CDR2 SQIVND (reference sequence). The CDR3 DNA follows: TGTGCCAGTAGTCACCGTTATCAGCCCCAGCATTTT. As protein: CASSHRYQPQHF.

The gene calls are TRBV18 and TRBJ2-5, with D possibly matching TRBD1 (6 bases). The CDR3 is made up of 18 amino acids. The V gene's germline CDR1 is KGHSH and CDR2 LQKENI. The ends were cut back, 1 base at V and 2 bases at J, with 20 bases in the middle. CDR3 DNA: TGTGCCAGCTCACCACTTTCCCCCGGGACATTAGAACAAGAGACCCAGTACTTC. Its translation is CASSPLSPGTLEQETQYF. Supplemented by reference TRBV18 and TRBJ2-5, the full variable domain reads NAGVMQNPRHLVRRRGQEARLRCSPMKGHSHVYWYRQLPEEGLKFMVYLQKENIIDESGMPKERFSAEFPKEGPSILRIQQVVRGDSAAYFCASSPLSPGTLEQETQYFGPGTRLLVL.

Here the CDR3 DNA reads TGCGCCAGCAGCTCCGGGACTAGCGCTTACAATGAGCAGTTCTTC. This codes for CASSSGTSAYNEQFF. The chain recombines TRBV5-1 with TRBJ2-1, with 10 bases fitting TRBD2. V was pared by 3 bases and J by 4 bases, with 4 bases of the junction left unmatched. The germline CDR1 and CDR2 sequences are SGHRS and YFSETQ. The CDR3 is made up of 15 amino acids. The complete variable domain, with remaining parts taken from reference TRBV5-1 and TRBJ2-1, reads KAGVTQTPRYLIKTRGQQVTLSCSPISGHRSVSWYQQTPGQGLQFLFEYFSETQRNKGNFPGRFSGRQFSNSRSEMNVSTLELGDSALYLCASSSGTSAYNEQFFGPGTRLTVL.